A selection of T cell receptor beta chains follows, all from one sample in a study of T cell responses to AZD1222 COVID-19 vaccine. TCRdb keeps only in-frame clones here, not all; method: immunoSEQ multiplex PCR. The sample has 150,000 or so clones; just over 90% are singletons. The sequencing here drew on peripheral blood, taken 28 days after the second AZD1222 dose. These receptors were obtained from an adult who received the AZD1222 COVID-19 vaccine. CDR3s include the opening cysteine and the closing phenylalanine or tryptophan. D genes are given only for firm matches. Size is omitted from some rows. Given values are once, few, many or a class for expanded clones.

.,TRBJ1-2,13,.,TRBV19,TGTGCCAGTAGTATAAACAGTGGCTATGGCTACACCTTC,CASSINSGYGYTF
.,TRBJ2-1,15,TRBD2,TRBV2,TGTGCCAGCAAACATACGGGACTAGGATCACTCGAGCAGTTCTTC,CASKHTGLGSLEQFF
once,TRBJ2-7,19,.,TRBV7-8,TGTGCCAGCAGCCCCGCTAGGGGGTTGTCGGGCCGCCGCTCCTACGAGCAGTACTTC,CASSPARGLSGRRSYEQYF
once,TRBJ1-2,14,TRBD1,TRBV9,TGTGCCAGCAGCGTAACAGGGGGCGGCTATGGCTACACCTTC,CASSVTGGGYGYTF
.,TRBJ2-7,13,.,TRBV7-9,TGTGCCAGCAGCTTAGGAGGACCCTACGAGCAGTACTTC,CASSLGGPYEQYF
.,TRBJ2-5,14,.,TRBV5-1,TGCGCCAGCAGCTTGGCGGTAAACCAAGAGACCCAGTACTTC,CASSLAVNQETQYF
few,TRBJ1-2,16,.,TRBV6-1,TGTGCCAGCAGTGAATGGGGGGCGACCAAGCCCTATGGCTACACCTTC,CASSEWGATKPYGYTF
.,TRBJ1-1,16,.,TRBV14,TGTGCCAGCAGCCAAGAATTGGGGCAGGGCCCGACTGAAGCTTTCTTT,CASSQELGQGPTEAFF
once,TRBJ2-3,16,.,TRBV24-1,TGTGCCACCAGTGATCGGGCAGCTCCCAGCGGGGATACGCAGTATTTT,CATSDRAAPSGDTQYF
.,TRBJ1-4,13,.,TRBV6-5,TGTGCCAGCAGTAGGGGTCCCAATGAAAAACTGTTTTTT,CASSRGPNEKLFF
.,TRBJ1-2,16,.,TRBV19,TGTGCCAGCCGAAGCGTCCCGGGGAAAAATGACTATGGCTACACCTTC,CASRSVPGKNDYGYTF
.,TRBJ2-1,17,.,TRBV4-1,TGCGCCAGCAGCCAAGTCTTGTCGGCAGGGGCTGGAGATGAGCAGTTCTTC,CASSQVLSAGAGDEQFF
.,TRBJ1-4,13,.,TRBV27,TGTGCCAGCAAGGGGCGGTTAAATGAAAAACTGTTTTTT,CASKGRLNEKLFF
.,TRBJ1-4,15,TRBD1,TRBV18,TGTGCCAGCTCACCCGGGACAGGGTTGAATGAAAAACTGTTTTTT,CASSPGTGLNEKLFF
.,TRBJ1-2,15,.,TRBV19,TGTGCCATAACGCGTACGGGGCGCTCCCTTGGTGGCTACACCTTC,CAITRTGRSLGGYTF
.,TRBJ1-2,13,.,TRBV24-1,TGTGCCACCAGCCCAGGACAGAACTATGGCTACACCTTC,CATSPGQNYGYTF
.,TRBJ2-4,14,.,TRBV2,TGTGCCAGCAGGGCAGACAGGGCCAAAAACATTCAGTACTTC,CASRADRAKNIQYF
.,TRBJ1-1,15,.,TRBV6-4,TGTGCCAGCAGAAAGTCTACCCGGTGGGGGAATGAAGCTTTCTTT,CASRKSTRWGNEAFF
.,TRBJ2-1,15,TRBD1,TRBV28,TGTGCCAGCAGTAAGGGCAGGGGGCTATACAATGAGCAGTTCTTC,CASSKGRGLYNEQFF
.,TRBJ2-2,17,TRBD2,TRBV7-8,TGTGCCAGCAGGCTGGATAGCGGGAGGGCGTACACCGGGGAGCTGTTTTTT,CASRLDSGRAYTGELFF
.,TRBJ2-5,15,TRBD2,TRBV19,TGTGCCAGTAGTATACTAGCGGGTACGCAAGAGACCCAGTACTTC,CASSILAGTQETQYF
.,TRBJ1-2,11,.,TRBV14,TGTGCCAGCAGTGTCGGGGATGGCTACACCTTC,CASSVGDGYTF
.,TRBJ2-1,18,TRBD2,TRBV4-2,TGTGCCAGCAGCCAACCGACTAGCCCGAGGGGCTTGCGCTATGAGCAGTTCTTC,CASSQPTSPRGLRYEQFF
few,TRBJ1-3,16,.,TRBV5-6,TGTGCCAGCAGCTCGTCAGGAAGGGGGGCTGGAAACACCATATATTTT,CASSSSGRGAGNTIYF
.,TRBJ2-4,13,TRBD2,TRBV28,TGTGCCAGCAGTCAAAACGGACTAGCGGGAGTGCACTTC,CASSQNGLAGVHF
once,TRBJ2-1,16,TRBD1,TRBV27,TGTGCCAGCAGTCCGACCTACAGGGGGCGATTCAATGAGCAGTTCTTC,CASSPTYRGRFNEQFF
.,TRBJ1-1,15,TRBD1,TRBV19,TGTGCCAGCACATCGACAGGGGGCTGGAACACTGAAGCTTTCTTT,CASTSTGGWNTEAFF
.,TRBJ1-5,17,.,TRBV7-3,TGTGCCAGCAGTTTTAGGGAGGACGGCTTTAGCAATCAGCCCCAGCATTTT,CASSFREDGFSNQPQHF
.,TRBJ1-2,13,.,TRBV5-6,TGTGCCAGCAGGACGTTTCAAACCTATGGCTACACCTTC,CASRTFQTYGYTF
.,TRBJ2-4,14,TRBD1,TRBV2,TGTGCCAGCAGGAACGGTCCAGGGGGCACCATTCAGTACTTC,CASRNGPGGTIQYF
.,TRBJ2-7,15,.,TRBV9,TGTGCCAGCAGCGCCTCTTACGGCGGGTCCTACGAGCAGTACTTC,CASSASYGGSYEQYF
.,TRBJ1-2,16,TRBD1,TRBV2,TGTGCCAGCGGCCGGGACAGGGGAAATTCTAACTATGGCTACACCTTC,CASGRDRGNSNYGYTF
.,TRBJ1-2,14,.,TRBV6-5,TGTGCCAGCAGCAAGCCTCAGGAAAACTATGGCTACACCTTC,CASSKPQENYGYTF